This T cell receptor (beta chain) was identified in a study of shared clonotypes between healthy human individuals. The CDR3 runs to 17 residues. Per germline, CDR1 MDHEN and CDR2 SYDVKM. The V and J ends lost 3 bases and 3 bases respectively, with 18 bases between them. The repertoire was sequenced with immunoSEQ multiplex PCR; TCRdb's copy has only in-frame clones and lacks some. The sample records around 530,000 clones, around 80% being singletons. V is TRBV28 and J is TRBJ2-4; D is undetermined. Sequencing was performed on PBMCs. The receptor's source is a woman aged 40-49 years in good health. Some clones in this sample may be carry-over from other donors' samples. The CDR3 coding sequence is TGTGCCAGCAGTTTGTTTCGACCGGGCCGAAGCAAAAACATTCAGTACTTC. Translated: CASSLFRPGRSKNIQYF.